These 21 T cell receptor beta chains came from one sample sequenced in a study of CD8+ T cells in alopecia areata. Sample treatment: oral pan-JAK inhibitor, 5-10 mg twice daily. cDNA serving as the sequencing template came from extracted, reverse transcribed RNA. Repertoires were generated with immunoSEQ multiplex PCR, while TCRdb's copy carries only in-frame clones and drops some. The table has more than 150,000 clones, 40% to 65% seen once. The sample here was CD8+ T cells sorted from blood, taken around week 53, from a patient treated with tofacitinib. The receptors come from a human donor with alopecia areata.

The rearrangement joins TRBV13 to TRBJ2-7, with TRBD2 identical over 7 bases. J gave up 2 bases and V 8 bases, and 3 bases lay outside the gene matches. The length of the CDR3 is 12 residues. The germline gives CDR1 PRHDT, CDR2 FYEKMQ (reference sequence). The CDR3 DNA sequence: TGTGCCAGCTCGGGAGGTCCCTACGAGCAGTACTTC. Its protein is CASSGGPYEQYF.

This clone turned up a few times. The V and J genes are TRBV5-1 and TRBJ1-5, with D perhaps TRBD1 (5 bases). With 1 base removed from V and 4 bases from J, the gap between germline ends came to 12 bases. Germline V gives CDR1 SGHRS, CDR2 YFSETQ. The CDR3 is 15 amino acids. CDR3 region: CASSLLGDENQPQHF. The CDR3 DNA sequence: TGCGCCAGCAGCTTGCTGGGGGATGAAAATCAGCCCCAGCATTTT.

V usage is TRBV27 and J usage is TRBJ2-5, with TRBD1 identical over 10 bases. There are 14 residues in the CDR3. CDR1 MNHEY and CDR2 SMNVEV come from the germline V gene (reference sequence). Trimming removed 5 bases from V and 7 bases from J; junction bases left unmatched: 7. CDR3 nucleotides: TGTGCCAGCAGTAAGGGACAGGGGCCCCGGACCCAGTACTTC. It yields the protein CASSKGQGPRTQYF.

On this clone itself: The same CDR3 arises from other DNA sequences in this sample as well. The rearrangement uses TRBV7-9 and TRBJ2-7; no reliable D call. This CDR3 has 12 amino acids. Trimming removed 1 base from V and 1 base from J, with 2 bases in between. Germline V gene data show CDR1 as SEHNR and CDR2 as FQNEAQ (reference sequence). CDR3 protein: CASSLGSYEQYF. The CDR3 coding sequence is TGTGCCAGCAGCTTAGGGTCCTACGAGCAGTACTTC.

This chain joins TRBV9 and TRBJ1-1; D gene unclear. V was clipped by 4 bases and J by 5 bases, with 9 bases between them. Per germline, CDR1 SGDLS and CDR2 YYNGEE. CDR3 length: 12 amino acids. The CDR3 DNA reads TGTGCCAGCAGCAACAGTGGGACTGAAGCTTTCTTT. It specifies CASSNSGTEAFF.

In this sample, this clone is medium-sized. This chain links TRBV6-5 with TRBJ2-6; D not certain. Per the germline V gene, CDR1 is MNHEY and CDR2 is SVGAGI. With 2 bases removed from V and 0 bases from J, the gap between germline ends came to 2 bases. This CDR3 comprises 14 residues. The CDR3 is CASSYNSGANVLTF. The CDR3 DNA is TGTGCCAGCAGTTACAACTCTGGGGCCAACGTCCTGACTTTC.

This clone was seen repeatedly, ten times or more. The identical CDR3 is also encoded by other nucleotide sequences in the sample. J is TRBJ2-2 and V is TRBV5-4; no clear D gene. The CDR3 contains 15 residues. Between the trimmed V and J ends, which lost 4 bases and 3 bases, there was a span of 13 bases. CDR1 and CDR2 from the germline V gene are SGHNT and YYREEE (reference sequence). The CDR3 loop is CASSLKGRDTGELFF. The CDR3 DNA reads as TGTGCCAGCAGCCTAAAAGGACGGGACACCGGGGAGCTGTTTTTT.

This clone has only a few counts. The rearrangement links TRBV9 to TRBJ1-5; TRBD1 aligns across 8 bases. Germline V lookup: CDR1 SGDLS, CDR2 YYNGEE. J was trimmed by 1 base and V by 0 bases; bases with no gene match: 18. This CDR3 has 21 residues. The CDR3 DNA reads TGTGCCAGCAGCGTAGCCGAAACGAGGACAGGGAGCTGGCAAAGCAATCAGCCCCAGCATTTT. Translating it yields CASSVAETRTGSWQSNQPQHF. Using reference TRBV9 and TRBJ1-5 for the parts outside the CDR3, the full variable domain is DSGVTQTPKHLITATGQRVTLRCSPRSGDLSVYWYQQSLDQGLQFLIQYYNGEERAKGNILERFSAQQFPDLHSELNLSSLELGDSALYFCASSVAETRTGSWQSNQPQHFGDGTRLSIL.

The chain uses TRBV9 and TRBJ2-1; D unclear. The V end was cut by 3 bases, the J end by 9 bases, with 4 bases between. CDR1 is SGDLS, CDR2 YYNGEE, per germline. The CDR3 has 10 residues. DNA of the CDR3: TGTGCCAGCAGCGGGGTTGAGCAGTTCTTC. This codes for CASSGVEQFF.

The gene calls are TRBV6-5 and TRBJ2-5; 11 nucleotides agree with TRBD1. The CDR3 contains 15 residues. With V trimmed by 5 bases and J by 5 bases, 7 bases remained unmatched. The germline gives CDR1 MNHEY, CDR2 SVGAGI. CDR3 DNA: TGTGCCAGCAGTCCGAGGACAGGGGGCGCGGAGACCCAGTACTTC. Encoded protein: CASSPRTGGAETQYF.

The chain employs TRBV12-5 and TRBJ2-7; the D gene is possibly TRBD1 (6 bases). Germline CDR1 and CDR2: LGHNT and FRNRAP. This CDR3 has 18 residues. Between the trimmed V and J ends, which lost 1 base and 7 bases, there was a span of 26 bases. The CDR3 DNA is TGTGCTAGTGGTTTGGCCGGACAGCAGCATCCCTCTACTCTTGAGCAGTACTTC. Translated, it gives CASGLAGQQHPSTLEQYF.

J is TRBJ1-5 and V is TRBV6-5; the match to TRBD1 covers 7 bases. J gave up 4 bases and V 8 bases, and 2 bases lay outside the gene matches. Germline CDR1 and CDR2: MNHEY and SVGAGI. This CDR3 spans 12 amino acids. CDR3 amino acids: CASGQDNQPQHF. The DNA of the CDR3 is TGTGCCAGCGGACAGGATAATCAGCCCCAGCATTTT.

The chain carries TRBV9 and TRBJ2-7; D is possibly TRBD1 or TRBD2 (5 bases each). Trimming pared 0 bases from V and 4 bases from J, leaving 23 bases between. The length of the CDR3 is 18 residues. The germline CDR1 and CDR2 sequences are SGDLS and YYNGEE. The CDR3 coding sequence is TGTGCCAGCAGCGTAGGACCTCGTGAAGGGGAGATGGGGTACGAGCAGTACTTC. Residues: CASSVGPREGEMGYEQYF.

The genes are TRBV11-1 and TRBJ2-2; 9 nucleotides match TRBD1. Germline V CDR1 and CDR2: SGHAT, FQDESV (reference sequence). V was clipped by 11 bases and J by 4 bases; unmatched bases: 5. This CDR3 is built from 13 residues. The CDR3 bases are TGTGCCGCCGGGACAGGGCTCACCGGGGAGCTGTTTTTT. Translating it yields CAAGTGLTGELFF. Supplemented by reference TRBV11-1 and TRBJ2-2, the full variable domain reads EAEVAQSPRYKITEKSQAVAFWCDPISGHATLYWYRQILGQGPELLVQFQDESVVDDSQLPKDRFSAERLKGVDSTLKIQPAELGDSAMYLCAAGTGLTGELFFGEGSRLTVL.

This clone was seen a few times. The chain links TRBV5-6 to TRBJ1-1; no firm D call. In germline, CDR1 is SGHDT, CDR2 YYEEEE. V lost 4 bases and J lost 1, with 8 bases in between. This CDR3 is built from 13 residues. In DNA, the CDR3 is TGTGCCAGCAGCCCGTCATCGAACACTGAAGCTTTCTTT. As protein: CASSPSSNTEAFF.

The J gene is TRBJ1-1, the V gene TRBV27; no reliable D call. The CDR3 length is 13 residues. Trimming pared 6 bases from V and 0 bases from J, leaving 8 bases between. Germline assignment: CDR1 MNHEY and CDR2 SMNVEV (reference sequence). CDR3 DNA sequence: TGTGCCAGCAGAGGCTCGATGAACACTGAAGCTTTCTTT. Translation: CASRGSMNTEAFF.

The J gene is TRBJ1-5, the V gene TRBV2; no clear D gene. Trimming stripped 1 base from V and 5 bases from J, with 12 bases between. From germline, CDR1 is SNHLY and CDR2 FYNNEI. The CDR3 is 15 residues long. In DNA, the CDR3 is TGTGCCAGCAGTGAAGACTCTGGGTCTGATCAGCCCCAGCATTTT. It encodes CASSEDSGSDQPQHF.

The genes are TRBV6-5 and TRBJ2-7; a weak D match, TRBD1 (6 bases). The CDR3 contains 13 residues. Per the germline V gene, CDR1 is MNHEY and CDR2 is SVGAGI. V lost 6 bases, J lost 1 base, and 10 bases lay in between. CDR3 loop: CASRYRESYEQYF. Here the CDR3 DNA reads TGTGCCAGCAGGTACAGGGAATCCTACGAGCAGTACTTC.

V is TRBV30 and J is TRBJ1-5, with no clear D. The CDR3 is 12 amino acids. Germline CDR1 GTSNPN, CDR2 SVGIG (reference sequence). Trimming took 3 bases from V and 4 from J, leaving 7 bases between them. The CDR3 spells CAWRKENQPQHF. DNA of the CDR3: TGTGCCTGGAGAAAAGAGAATCAGCCCCAGCATTTT.

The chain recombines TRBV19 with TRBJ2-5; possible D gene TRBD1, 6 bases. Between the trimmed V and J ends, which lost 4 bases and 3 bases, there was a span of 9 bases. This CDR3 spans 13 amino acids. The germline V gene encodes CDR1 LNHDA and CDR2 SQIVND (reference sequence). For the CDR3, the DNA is TGTGCCAGTAGTACGGACAGTGAAGAGACCCAGTACTTC. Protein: CASSTDSEETQYF.

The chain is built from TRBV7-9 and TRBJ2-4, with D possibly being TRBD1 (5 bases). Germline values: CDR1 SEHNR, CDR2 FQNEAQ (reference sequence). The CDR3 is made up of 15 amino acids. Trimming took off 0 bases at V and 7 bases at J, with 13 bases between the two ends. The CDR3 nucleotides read TGTGCCAGCAGCTTAGCCCAGGGATCGTTGAACATTCAGTACTTC. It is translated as CASSLAQGSLNIQYF.